The rows below give T cell receptor beta chains drawn from one sample of a study of blood T cell repertoires in COVID-19. TCRdb keeps only in-frame clones here, not all; method: immunoSEQ multiplex PCR. The sample consists of 150,000 to 200,000 clones, 65% to 85% of them appearing once. The material sequenced was peripheral blood. All receptors derive from a woman older than 75 with active or convalescent COVID-19. Each CDR3 is given without its conserved first and last residue. The order of the fields is V gene, J gene, CDR3 protein.

>TRBV27|TRBJ1-2
ASSSKRTAFNYGYT
>TRBV7-9|TRBJ1-4
ASSMGQASTNEKLF
>TRBV7-2|TRBJ1-2
ASNPGTVDGYT
>TRBV27|TRBJ1-1
ASSYRENTEAF
>TRBV3-1/TRBV3-2|TRBJ1-2
ASSHLGTSNEGYT
>TRBV7-8|TRBJ1-1
ASSRGGWDTEAF
>TRBV11-2|TRBJ1-1
ASSSQGRNSEAF
>TRBV1|TRBJ2-5
TSSQLLSGTFKETQY
>TRBV7-9|TRBJ1-1
AGRENTEAF
>TRBV12-3/TRBV12-4|TRBJ2-1
ASRTGVYNEQF
>TRBV10-2|TRBJ1-6
ASRDTGNSPLH
>TRBV7-9|TRBJ1-1
ASSPGTAHSNTEAF
>TRBV7-2|TRBJ2-3
ASSLASGGRGTDTQY
>TRBV4-1|TRBJ1-6
ASSQSLGEGYNSPLH
>TRBV6-6|TRBJ1-4
ASSPQGALEKLF
>TRBV7-2|TRBJ1-2
ASSLAVGAPIPNYGYT
>TRBV7-2|TRBJ2-1
ASSLTYGGFNEQF
>TRBV14|TRBJ1-2
ASSQAGAGRLVSGYT
>TRBV7-2|TRBJ1-2
ASSSPFEGYT
>TRBV4-3|TRBJ1-1
ASSQGDSLRSNTEAF
>TRBV5-8|TRBJ2-1
ASSHWTGGFHNEQF
>TRBV19|TRBJ2-5
ASSIRGVYQETQY
>TRBV11-3|TRBJ2-3
ASSLELAGASTDTQY
>TRBV6-6|TRBJ1-2
ASSYGAGYDGYT
>TRBV27|TRBJ1-5
ASSPMTGNQPQH
>TRBV14|TRBJ1-4
ASSQETGGNEKLF
>TRBV2|TRBJ1-6
ASRVTQGATPPLH
>TRBV9|TRBJ1-4
ASSFGLAQGGFNEKLF
>TRBV3-1/TRBV3-2|TRBJ1-1
ASSQGRLGTEAF
>TRBV6-5|TRBJ2-2
ASLGQGWGGELF
>TRBV19|TRBJ1-2
ASSPNKGNYGYT
>TRBV2|TRBJ2-7
ASNSGQQYEQY
>TRBV10-2|TRBJ1-2
ASSDPSREGYT
>TRBV2|TRBJ2-7
ASTRGWPFSYEQY
>TRBV19|TRBJ1-1
ASNEGAGPTEAF
>TRBV12-2|TRBJ1-1
ASRSGVRGEAF
>TRBV3-1/TRBV3-2|TRBJ1-3
ASSSTGVSGNTIY
>TRBV6-2/TRBV6-3|TRBJ2-1
ASSFGGANSYNEQF
>TRBV27|TRBJ1-6
ASSPPQGESSPLH
>TRBV18|TRBJ1-1
ASSLEGTKNTEAF
>TRBV11-2|TRBJ1-5
ASSLLPGQGNQPQH
>TRBV30|TRBJ2-5
AWKGQQQETQY
>TRBV11-2|TRBJ1-3
ASTPGGGNTIY
>TRBV5-6|TRBJ2-4
ASSLSRVGNIQY
>TRBV7-8|TRBJ2-7
ASSLSPGLAGDEQY
>TRBV27|TRBJ2-2
ASKQRGETGELF
>TRBV4-3|TRBJ1-2
ASSQDTQGRVGGYT
>TRBV11-2|TRBJ2-5
ASSLDTLVEWGTQY
>TRBV18|TRBJ2-7
ASSPGGGLDEQY
>TRBV7-9|TRBJ2-7
ASSPRDFSSYEQY
>TRBV2|TRBJ2-2
ASSEKGTGNPRTGELF
>TRBV18|TRBJ1-3
ASSPPGGVGNTIY